This TCR beta chain is from a study of shared clonotypes between healthy human individuals. Study in general: Three plates each covered CD4 naive and memory; CD8 naive two, CD8 memory one.

The V and J ends lost 5 bases and 9 bases, in that order; junction bases with no gene match: 16. CDR1 is SEHNR, CDR2 FQNEAQ, per germline (reference sequence). The CDR3 spans 16 residues. About this clone: The target antigen is unknown.

Clones were sequenced by immunoSEQ multiplex PCR, and TCRdb holds only the in-frame ones, with some missing. The table includes about 2.2 million clones, over 85% detected once. Findings and limits, study-wide: Estimated richness was generally greater in naive than memory subsets. Donors were few, which limited the genetic and exposure-history diversity represented. Clonotypes which were not shared had lower generation probabilities than clonotypes that all four donors shared.

Naive CD8 cells lacked CD45RO and underwent positive selection for CCR7, leaving out terminally differentiated effector memory CD45RA+ cells. V gene TRBV7-9 combines with J gene TRBJ2-1; 7 bases fit TRBD2. The sequence derives from a man aged 18 to 30 in good health. Some clones in this sample may be carry-over from other donors' samples. The sample taken for sequencing was naive CD8+ T cells from PBMCs. The CDR3 protein is CASSLPTGRKRGEQFF. The CDR3 DNA reads TGTGCCAGCAGCCTACCCACGGGACGCAAGCGGGGTGAGCAGTTCTTC.